The 18 T cell receptor beta chains below all came from one sample that was sequenced in a study of blood T cell repertoires in COVID-19. The data were produced by immunoSEQ multiplex PCR, yet TCRdb's version contains in-frame clones alone and is incomplete. The table shows about 250,000 clones, with around 88% occurring only once. Sequencing was carried out using peripheral blood. All receptors come from a woman aged 25 to 39 with COVID-19, enrolled during active disease.

This chain links TRBV6-2 or TRBV6-3 with TRBJ2-3, with D uncertain. The germline CDR1 and CDR2 sequences are MNHEY and SVGEGT. V was clipped by 2 bases and J by 6 bases, with 15 bases between them. The CDR3 contains 15 residues. The CDR3 spells CASSYEAPPADTQYF. In nucleotides, the CDR3 is TGTGCCAGCAGTTACGAGGCACCCCCTGCCGATACGCAGTATTTT.

The chain is built from TRBV5-1 and TRBJ2-1; TRBD1 matches at 7 bases. With 7 bases clipped from V and 7 bases from J, the junction kept 11 bases outside the gene matches. Germline V gene data show CDR1 as SGHRS and CDR2 as YFSETQ. The CDR3 consists of 14 residues. CDR3 residues: CASLRDRSGNEQFF. CDR3 sequence (DNA): TGCGCCAGCCTCCGGGACAGAAGTGGGAATGAGCAGTTCTTC. The full variable domain, its missing parts supplied by reference TRBV5-1 and TRBJ2-1, is KAGVTQTPRYLIKTRGQQVTLSCSPISGHRSVSWYQQTPGQGLQFLFEYFSETQRNKGNFPGRFSGRQFSNSRSEMNVSTLELGDSALYLCASLRDRSGNEQFFGPGTRLTVL.

V and J are TRBV7-9 and TRBJ2-7; 8 bases align to TRBD2. Losses at the gene ends were 1 base for V and 6 bases for J; bases not matched to a gene: 11. The CDR3 loop spans 16 amino acids. CDR1 and CDR2 (germline): SEHNR, FQNEAQ (reference sequence). As DNA, the CDR3 is TGTGCCAGCAGCTTAGGTTCTAGCGGGTCCCTCTCCGAGCAGTACGTC. Protein: CASSLGSSGSLSEQYV.

The rearrangement links TRBV11-3 to TRBJ2-1; 7 bases align to TRBD2. Trimming at V came to 0 bases and at J to 5 bases, leaving 7 bases not matched to a gene. CDR3 size: 16 residues. Germline V lookup: CDR1 SGHNT, CDR2 YENEEA. Written as DNA, the CDR3 is TGTGCCAGCAGCTTAGAAGGCGGGAGAGCCAACAATGAGCAGTTCTTC. This codes for CASSLEGGRANNEQFF.

This rearrangement joins TRBV4-3 to TRBJ2-2; D gene ambiguous. Germline assignment: CDR1 LGHNA and CDR2 YSLEER. Trimming took 2 bases from V and 1 from J, leaving 2 bases between them. The CDR3 runs to 13 residues. CDR3 nucleotides: TGCGCCAGCAGCCAACGGAACACCGGGGAGCTGTTTTTT. The encoded protein is CASSQRNTGELFF.

This rearrangement joins TRBV14 to TRBJ2-2, with a weak D call TRBD2 (7 bases). V lost 4 bases, J lost 1 base, and 16 bases lay in between. The CDR3 sequence is 17 residues long. Looked up from germline, CDR1 is SGHDN and CDR2 is FVKESK. The CDR3 bases are TGTGCCAGCAGCCTACGGTTGGGGGGGCAGAACACCGGGGAGCTGTTTTTT. Translated, it gives CASSLRLGGQNTGELFF.

The chain employs TRBV7-9 and TRBJ2-3, with 7 bases that match TRBD1. The CDR3 extends over 14 amino acids. Trimming cost V 5 bases and J 4 bases; bases outside gene matches: 6. Per the germline V gene, CDR1 is SEHNR and CDR2 is FQNEAQ (reference sequence). This CDR3 reads CASSLTGEADTQYF. The CDR3 coding sequence is TGTGCCAGCAGCCTAACAGGGGAAGCAGATACGCAGTATTTT.

V is TRBV3-1 (or the pseudogene TRBV3-2) and J is TRBJ2-1, with TRBD2 matching over 8 bases. The length of the CDR3 is 16 residues. CDR1 and CDR2 from the germline V gene are LGHDT and YNNKEL (reference sequence). Trimming removed 1 base from V and 8 bases from J; junction bases left unmatched: 10. The CDR3 protein is CASSQGPGGFADEQFF. The CDR3 DNA is TGTGCCAGCAGCCAAGGTCCGGGAGGGTTTGCGGATGAGCAGTTCTTC.

The table lists this clone with a count of one. The chain carries TRBV5-1 and TRBJ2-3, with TRBD2 as a possible D gene (6 bases). The V gene lost 0 bases and the J gene lost 2 bases, with 10 bases spanning the gap. The CDR3 consists of 15 residues. The germline V gene has CDR1 SGHRS and CDR2 YFSETQ. This CDR3 reads CASSLGGDPTDTQYF. DNA for the CDR3: TGCGCCAGCAGCTTGGGGGGGGACCCCACAGATACGCAGTATTTT.

This sequence joins TRBV9 and TRBJ2-2; 7 nucleotides line up with TRBD2. The V segment lost 0 bases and the J segment 1 base; nucleotides outside the gene matches: 3. The CDR3 has 16 residues. Germline CDR1 SGDLS, CDR2 YYNGEE. In DNA, the CDR3 is TGTGCCAGCAGCGTAGTGCTAGCGGAGAACACCGGGGAGCTGTTTTTT. Translated, it gives CASSVVLAENTGELFF.

This chain uses TRBV28 with TRBJ2-1; a possible D gene is TRBD1 (6 bases). This CDR3 spans 12 amino acids. The germline V and J ends were trimmed by 6 bases and 4 bases, with 7 bases remaining between them. Per the germline V gene, CDR1 is MDHEN and CDR2 is SYDVKM. The CDR3 reads CASSDRYNEQFF. The CDR3 nucleotides read TGTGCCAGCAGCGACAGGTACAATGAGCAGTTCTTC. Combining the CDR3 with reference TRBV28 and TRBJ2-1 gives the whole variable domain DVKVTQSSRYLVKRTGEKVFLECVQDMDHENMFWYRQDPGLGLRLIYFSYDVKMKEKGDIPEGYSVSREKKERFSLILESASTNQTSMYLCASSDRYNEQFFGPGTRLTVL.

This rearrangement joins TRBV5-8 to TRBJ2-5, with a tentative D call TRBD2 (7 bases). The germline V and J ends were trimmed by 2 bases and 3 bases, with 11 bases remaining between them. The germline V gene encodes CDR1 SGHTS and CDR2 YDEGEE. The CDR3 contains 14 residues. Here the CDR3 DNA reads TGTGCCAGCAGCTTAACAGGGAGGGAAGAGACCCAGTACTTC. Protein: CASSLTGREETQYF.

The V gene is TRBV24-1, the J gene TRBJ2-3; 9 nucleotides line up with TRBD1. The CDR3 has 18 residues. In germline, CDR1 is KGHDR, CDR2 SFDVKD. J lost 5 bases, V lost 2 bases, and 13 bases had no gene match. The CDR3: CATSDWGEDRGKIDTQYF. Here the CDR3 DNA reads TGTGCCACCAGTGATTGGGGGGAGGACAGGGGTAAGATAGATACGCAGTATTTT.

The rearrangement links TRBV24-1 to TRBJ2-3; D might be TRBD1 (5 bases). Trimming pared 10 bases from V and 3 bases from J, leaving 10 bases between. Per germline, CDR1 KGHDR and CDR2 SFDVKD. CDR3 length: 12 residues. The chain's CDR3 is CATGVDTDTQYF. CDR3 sequence (DNA): TGTGCCACAGGGGTTGATACAGATACGCAGTATTTT.

V and J are TRBV6-5 and TRBJ2-5; D gene ambiguous. CDR1 and CDR2 (germline): MNHEY, SVGAGI. Trimming cost V 4 bases and J 4 bases, with 10 bases left between them. CDR3 length: 13 residues. The CDR3 nucleotides read TGTGCCAGCAGTTTAACCGGTGTAGAGACCCAGTACTTC. It codes for CASSLTGVETQYF.

This clone was picked up a small number of times. The chain couples TRBV5-6 to TRBJ1-1; the match to TRBD1 covers 8 bases. The V segment lost 0 bases and the J segment 0 bases; nucleotides outside the gene matches: 4. The CDR3 runs 16 residues. Germline V gives CDR1 SGHDT, CDR2 YYEEEE. The CDR3 nucleotides read TGTGCCAGCAGCTTGGGAGGACAGGGACTGAACACTGAAGCTTTCTTT. It codes for CASSLGGQGLNTEAFF. Combining the CDR3 with reference TRBV5-6 and TRBJ1-1 gives the whole variable domain DAGVTQSPTHLIKTRGQQVTLRCSPKSGHDTVSWYQQALGQGPQFIFQYYEEEERQRGNFPDRFSGHQFPNYSSELNVNALLLGDSALYLCASSLGGQGLNTEAFFGQGTRLTVV.

The genes are TRBV9 and TRBJ2-3; a possible D gene is TRBD1 (5 bases). Germline V CDR1 and CDR2: SGDLS, YYNGEE. V lost 0 bases and J lost 3, with 14 bases in between. CDR3 length equals 16 residues. CDR3: CASSVEVGPGTDTQYF. The DNA for the CDR3 is TGTGCCAGCAGCGTAGAGGTGGGGCCGGGTACAGATACGCAGTATTTT.

Regarding this clone: This specimen includes other DNA sequences encoding the same CDR3. The chain employs TRBV15 and TRBJ1-6; no firm D call. Germline-derived CDR1 and CDR2 are LNHNV and YYDKDF (reference sequence). V gave up 0 bases and J gave up 10 bases, with 7 bases separating them. The CDR3 contains 13 residues. The CDR3 DNA reads TGTGCCACCAGCAGAGATCCGGGATCACCCCTCCACTTT. Protein: CATSRDPGSPLHF.